This entry lists 30 T cell receptor beta chains sequenced from one sample in a study of OX40 agonist ivuxolimab in advanced cancers. The method was immunoSEQ multiplex PCR; TCRdb's version includes in-frame clones alone and lacks a portion of them. Of roughly 67,000 clones listed, approximately 87% are singletons. The source material was CD4+ or CD8+ T cells sorted from blood, sampled in a trial of the OX40 agonist ivuxolimab. All receptors derive from an adult with an advanced solid tumor such as melanoma, head and neck, liver or kidney cancer.

The V call is TRBV14, the J call TRBJ2-5; a possible D gene is TRBD1 (6 bases). The CDR3 is 14 amino acids. Trimming took off 6 bases at V and 1 base at J, with 12 bases between the two ends. Germline CDR1 reads SGHDN; CDR2 reads FVKESK. The CDR3 DNA follows: TGTGCCAGCAGTCGCAACAGGGCCCAAGAGACCCAGTACTTC. This codes for CASSRNRAQETQYF.

The chain employs TRBV19 and TRBJ2-2; D is perhaps TRBD2 (5 bases). Per germline, CDR1 LNHDA and CDR2 SQIVND (reference sequence). Trimming shortened V by 3 bases and J by 2 bases, and 10 bases separated the two germline ends. This CDR3 comprises 15 residues. The CDR3 here is CASSILGANTGELFF. Written as DNA, the CDR3 is TGTGCCAGTAGTATTCTGGGAGCTAACACCGGGGAGCTGTTTTTT.

V usage is TRBV7-8 and J usage is TRBJ1-1; D remains ambiguous. V dropped 5 bases and J dropped 7 bases, with 14 bases sitting between them. The CDR3 sequence is 13 residues long. The V gene's germline CDR1 is SGHVS and CDR2 FQNEAQ. This chain's CDR3 is CASSLTAGVEAFF. The CDR3 nucleotides read TGTGCCAGCAGCCTAACCGCGGGAGTTGAAGCTTTCTTT.

About this clone itself: Other DNA sequences from this sample encode an identical CDR3 as well. J is TRBJ2-3 and V is TRBV30; no firm D call. Trimming took 0 bases from V and 4 from J, leaving 5 bases between them. The germline V gene has CDR1 GTSNPN and CDR2 SVGIG (reference sequence). The CDR3 length is 12 residues. The CDR3 DNA follows: TGTGCCTGGAGTGTAACAGCAGATACGCAGTATTTT. This translates into CAWSVTADTQYF. The complete variable domain, with remaining parts taken from reference TRBV30 and TRBJ2-3, reads SQTIHQWPATLVQPVGSPLSLECTVEGTSNPNLYWYRQAAGRGLQLLFYSVGIGQISSEVPQNLSASRPQDRQFILSSKKLLLSDSGFYLCAWSVTADTQYFGPGTRLTVL.

The chain recombines TRBV6-5 with TRBJ1-3; TRBD1 matches at 7 bases. V was pared by 7 bases and J by 0 bases, with 3 bases of the junction left unmatched. Germline lookup yields CDR1 MNHEY and CDR2 SVGAGI. The CDR3 totals 14 residues. The CDR3 nucleotides read TGTGCCAGCAAGACAGGGCACTCTGGAAACACCATATATTTT. Amino acids: CASKTGHSGNTIYF.

CDR3 coding DNA: TGTGCCAGCAGTGATGTTCCCTGGAACAATGAGCAGTTCTTC. It translates to CASSDVPWNNEQFF. This sequence joins TRBV25-1 and TRBJ2-1, with D hard to call. Germline lookup yields CDR1 MGHDK and CDR2 SYGVNS. The CDR3 sequence is 14 residues long. Trimming removed 3 bases from V and 5 bases from J, with 11 bases in between.

V is TRBV7-6 and J is TRBJ1-2; TRBD1 matches at 7 bases. Germline CDR1 is SGHVS and CDR2 is FNYEAQ. Losses at the gene ends were 5 bases for V and 6 bases for J; bases not matched to a gene: 6. CDR3 length equals 13 residues. The DNA of the CDR3 is TGTGCCAGCAGCCACGCCCAGGGGGATGGCTACACCTTC. Residues: CASSHAQGDGYTF.

This clone has just a few counts. The V call is TRBV19, the J call TRBJ1-1; D uncertain. CDR1 and CDR2 from the germline V gene are LNHDA and SQIVND (reference sequence). Trimming shortened V by 1 base and J by 0 bases, and 6 bases separated the two germline ends. The CDR3 is 14 residues long. CDR3 amino acids: CASSIGEVNTEAFF. CDR3 bases: TGTGCCAGTAGTATAGGAGAGGTGAACACTGAAGCTTTCTTT. Using reference TRBV19 and TRBJ1-1 for the parts outside the CDR3, the full variable domain is DGGITQSPKYLFRKEGQNVTLSCEQNLNHDAMYWYRQDPGQGLRLIYYSQIVNDFQKGDIAEGYSVSREKKESFPLTVTSAQKNPTAFYLCASSIGEVNTEAFFGQGTRLTVV.

The chain uses TRBV12-5 and TRBJ2-3; possible D gene TRBD1, 5 bases. The CDR3 extends over 16 amino acids. CDR1 is LGHNT and CDR2 is FRNRAP in the germline V gene. V lost 0 bases, J lost 5 bases, and 15 bases lay in between. CDR3 sequence (DNA): TGTGCTAGTGGTTTGGTACTCGGGCAGGGTAGAGATACGCAGTATTTT. Encoded protein: CASGLVLGQGRDTQYF.

The V call is TRBV27, the J call TRBJ2-3; 8 bases match TRBD1. The CDR3 is 16 amino acids. Trimming cost V 2 bases and J 3 bases; bases outside gene matches: 7. Germline V CDR1 and CDR2: MNHEY, SMNVEV (reference sequence). The CDR3 DNA sequence: TGTGCCAGCAGTTTAGGCTGGCAGGGGGCTACAGATACGCAGTATTTT. It translates to CASSLGWQGATDTQYF.

The V and J genes are TRBV27 and TRBJ2-7, with 11 bases matching TRBD2. The junction had 4 bases not matched to a gene; V was cut back by 5 bases and J by 1 base. This CDR3 contains 15 residues. Looked up from germline, CDR1 is MNHEY and CDR2 is SMNVEV (reference sequence). CDR3 bases: TGTGCCAGCAGTCCTACTAGCGGGGGATCCTACGAGCAGTACTTC. This translates into CASSPTSGGSYEQYF.

V usage is TRBV7-9 and J usage is TRBJ2-1; 13 nucleotides align to TRBD2. The CDR3 consists of 18 residues. The germline CDR1 and CDR2 sequences are SEHNR and FQNEAQ (reference sequence). Unmatched junction bases numbered 16, after V lost 5 bases and J lost 9 bases. The CDR3: CASSPSYGLAGEYSEQFF. CDR3 bases: TGTGCCAGCAGCCCGAGCTACGGACTAGCGGGAGAGTATAGTGAGCAGTTCTTC.

There are a few counts of this clone. The chain employs TRBV6-6 and TRBJ2-7; no firm D call. Trimming shortened V by 0 bases and J by 6 bases, and 15 bases separated the two germline ends. Germline values: CDR1 MNHNY, CDR2 SVGAGI (reference sequence). The CDR3 covers 15 residues. The CDR3 sequence is CASSYSASPIREQYF. As DNA, the CDR3 is TGTGCCAGCAGTTACTCCGCTAGTCCAATACGCGAGCAGTACTTC.

The chain links TRBV6-6 to TRBJ2-5, with D uncertain. The CDR3 length is 13 residues. V was shortened by 0 bases and J by 1 base, with 3 bases between the two germline ends. Germline CDR1 and CDR2: MNHNY and SVGAGI (reference sequence). The CDR3 DNA follows: TGTGCCAGCAGTTACTCGACCCAAGAGACCCAGTACTTC. Translating gives CASSYSTQETQYF.

The J gene is TRBJ2-3, the V gene TRBV18; no definite D call. Trimming left V 0 bases short and J 2 bases short, with 9 bases between. CDR1 is KGHSH, CDR2 LQKENI, per germline. The CDR3 is made up of 15 amino acids. The DNA for the CDR3 is TGTGCCAGCTCACCACCCCTTCAACTCACAGATACGCAGTATTTT. Translation gives CASSPPLQLTDTQYF.

The gene calls are TRBV2 and TRBJ1-5; possibly TRBD1 for D (5 bases). This CDR3 has 15 residues. V gave up 6 bases and J gave up 3 bases, with 15 bases separating them. Germline loops: CDR1 SNHLY, CDR2 FYNNEI. CDR3 loop: CASRGPIDSNQPQHF. CDR3 DNA sequence: TGTGCCAGCAGGGGACCCATCGATTCCAATCAGCCCCAGCATTTT.

This clone came up once. This CDR3 reads CASSPRGQGPATNEKLFF. The CDR3, as DNA: TGTGCCAGCTCACCACGGGGACAGGGACCTGCAACTAATGAAAAACTGTTTTTT. The J gene is TRBJ1-4, the V gene TRBV18, with 9 bases lining up with TRBD1. The V segment lost 1 base and the J segment 0 bases; nucleotides outside the gene matches: 6. CDR1 KGHSH and CDR2 LQKENI come from the germline V gene. This CDR3 comprises 18 residues.

This chain joins TRBV27 and TRBJ1-5, with D maybe TRBD1 (6 bases). Germline assignment: CDR1 MNHEY and CDR2 SMNVEV (reference sequence). The CDR3 is 16 residues long. The V and J ends lost 4 bases and 5 bases respectively, with 18 bases between them. Here the CDR3 DNA reads TGTGCCAGCAGTTCCTCGGGGGGCGGCGGGTATCAGCCCCAGCATTTT. Its protein is CASSSSGGGGYQPQHF.

This clone is a singleton in its sample. This chain connects TRBV6-4 to TRBJ2-5; TRBD1 agrees at 7 bases. Germline V lookup: CDR1 MRHNA, CDR2 SNTAGT. The CDR3 runs to 13 residues. V dropped 3 bases and J dropped 2; count of bases not matched to a gene: 0. DNA of the CDR3: TGTGCCAGCAGTGAGACAGGGCAAGAGACCCAGTACTTC. It translates to CASSETGQETQYF.

The rearrangement joins TRBV10-1 to TRBJ2-1; 9 nucleotides match TRBD2. The germline V gene encodes CDR1 WNHNN and CDR2 SYGVQD (reference sequence). The CDR3 totals 16 residues. V shed 6 bases and J 9 bases; nucleotides not matched to a gene: 15. The CDR3 reads CASSPPSGGGAGEQFF. DNA of the CDR3: TGCGCCAGCAGCCCACCTTCCGGCGGGGGGGCCGGTGAGCAGTTCTTC.

The chain carries TRBV5-6 and TRBJ1-1, with 7 positions matching TRBD1. There are 14 residues in the CDR3. J gave up 5 bases and V 0 bases, and 4 bases lay outside the gene matches. From germline, CDR1 is SGHDT and CDR2 YYEEEE. CDR3 DNA sequence: TGTGCCAGCAGCTTGGGGAACAGGGGAACTGAAGCTTTCTTT. Protein product: CASSLGNRGTEAFF. Full variable domain (remainder filled in from reference TRBV5-6 and TRBJ1-1): DAGVTQSPTHLIKTRGQQVTLRCSPKSGHDTVSWYQQALGQGPQFIFQYYEEEERQRGNFPDRFSGHQFPNYSSELNVNALLLGDSALYLCASSLGNRGTEAFFGQGTRLTVV.

The chain combines TRBV7-9 with TRBJ2-3, with D perhaps TRBD1 (5 bases). CDR3 length: 15 residues. The V and J ends lost 5 bases and 5 bases respectively, with 17 bases between them. Germline CDR1 is SEHNR and CDR2 is FQNEAQ (reference sequence). The CDR3 reads CASSEQVLSRDTQYF. The DNA of the CDR3 is TGTGCCAGCAGCGAACAGGTCCTCTCCCGAGATACGCAGTATTTT.

The chain links TRBV11-3 to TRBJ2-7; D not resolved. This CDR3 region has 17 residues. Germline CDR1 SGHNT, CDR2 YENEEA. The germline V and J ends were trimmed by 5 bases and 0 bases, with 20 bases remaining between them. This CDR3 is CASSNPPGQAFSYEQYF. The CDR3, as DNA: TGTGCCAGCAGCAACCCTCCCGGGCAGGCTTTCTCCTACGAGCAGTACTTC.

This clone was counted a single time. The chain uses TRBV11-2 and TRBJ1-1; D is unclear. Trimming left V 1 base short and J 4 bases short, with 13 bases between. CDR1 is SGHAT and CDR2 is FQNNGV in the germline V gene. The CDR3 covers 15 residues. The CDR3: CASSLGGFGGTEAFF. The CDR3 region has the DNA TGTGCCAGCAGCTTAGGAGGGTTTGGTGGCACTGAAGCTTTCTTT.

The chain couples TRBV6-5 to TRBJ2-7; D may be TRBD2 (7 bases). The CDR3 is made up of 12 amino acids. Per germline, CDR1 MNHEY and CDR2 SVGAGI. Between the trimmed V and J ends, which lost 9 bases and 2 bases, there was a span of 11 bases. CDR3 region: CASRGGAYEQYF. The CDR3 coding sequence is TGTGCCAGTAGGGGGGGGGCCTACGAGCAGTACTTC.

V and J are TRBV11-2 and TRBJ1-3, with 8 bases that match TRBD1. Germline-derived CDR1 and CDR2 are SGHAT and FQNNGV. V shed 3 bases, J shed 0 bases, and the junction held 1 base outside the gene matches. The CDR3 consists of 15 residues. The CDR3 spells CASSFTGGSGNTIYF. Here the CDR3 DNA reads TGTGCCAGCAGCTTTACAGGGGGCTCTGGAAACACCATATATTTT.

The rearrangement joins TRBV10-3 to TRBJ2-7; a possible D gene is TRBD1 (5 bases). This CDR3 contains 13 residues. Trimming cost V 4 bases and J 5 bases, with 12 bases left between them. Germline V gene lookup returns CDR1 ENHRY and CDR2 SYGVKD. CDR3: CAISGVGADEQYF. The CDR3 nucleotides are TGTGCCATCAGTGGGGTAGGGGCGGACGAGCAGTACTTC.

The V and J genes are TRBV14 and TRBJ2-1; 9 positions match TRBD2. Trimming at V came to 1 base and at J to 3 bases, leaving 4 bases not matched to a gene. Germline lookup yields CDR1 SGHDN and CDR2 FVKESK. CDR3 length equals 16 residues. The CDR3 DNA follows: TGTGCCAGCAGCCAAGGGAGCGGGAGGCTCTACAATGAGCAGTTCTTC. Its translation: CASSQGSGRLYNEQFF.

The chain has TRBV28 and TRBJ1-5, with unresolved D. This CDR3 region has 12 residues. Germline lookup yields CDR1 MDHEN and CDR2 SYDVKM. The V end was cut by 6 bases, the J end by 7 bases, with 10 bases between. The CDR3 nucleotides read TGTGCCAGCAGCGTCGATTGGCAGCCCCAGCATTTT. It codes for CASSVDWQPQHF.

The V gene is TRBV9, the J gene TRBJ2-1; D not resolved. CDR1 and CDR2 from the germline V gene are SGDLS and YYNGEE. This CDR3 region has 12 residues. The germline V and J ends were trimmed by 4 bases and 6 bases, with 8 bases remaining between them. CDR3 DNA: TGTGCCAGCAGCCCTATCGTCAATGAGCAGTTCTTC. Protein sequence: CASSPIVNEQFF.